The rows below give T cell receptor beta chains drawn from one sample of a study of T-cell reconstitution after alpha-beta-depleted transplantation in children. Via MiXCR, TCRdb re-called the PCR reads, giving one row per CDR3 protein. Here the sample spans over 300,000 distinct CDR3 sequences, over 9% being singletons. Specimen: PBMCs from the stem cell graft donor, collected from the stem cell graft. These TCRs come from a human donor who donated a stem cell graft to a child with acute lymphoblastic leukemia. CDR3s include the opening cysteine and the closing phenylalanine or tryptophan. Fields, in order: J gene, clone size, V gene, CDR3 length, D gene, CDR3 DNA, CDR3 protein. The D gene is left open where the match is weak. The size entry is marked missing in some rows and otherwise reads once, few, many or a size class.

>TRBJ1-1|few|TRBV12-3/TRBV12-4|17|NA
TGTGCCAGCAGTTCTCTCGGACAGCCCAGGAAGAACACTGAAGCTTTCTTT
CASSSLGQPRKNTEAFF
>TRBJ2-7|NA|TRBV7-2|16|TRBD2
TGTGCCAGCAGCTCATTTGGTAGCGGGACGAGCTACGAGCAGTACTTC
CASSSFGSGTSYEQYF
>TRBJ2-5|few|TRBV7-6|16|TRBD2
TGTGCCAGCAGCTTAACGGTAGCGGGAGAGGGGGAGACCCAGTACTTC
CASSLTVAGEGETQYF
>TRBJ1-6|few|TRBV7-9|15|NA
TGTGCCAGCAGCTTAGTACGGGGAAATAATTCACCCCTCCACTTT
CASSLVRGNNSPLHF
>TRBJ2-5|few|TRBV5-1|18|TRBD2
TGCGCCAGCAGCTCTTGGACTAGCGGGAGTCCGGTGGGAGAGACCCAGTACTTC
CASSSWTSGSPVGETQYF
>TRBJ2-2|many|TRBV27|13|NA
TGTGCCAGCAGTGGCCAGTACACCGGGGAGCTGTTTTTT
CASSGQYTGELFF
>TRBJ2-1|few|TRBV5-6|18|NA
TGTGCCAGCAGCCGGCGCCCGGGGGAGCAGAGCTCCTACAATGAGCAGTTCTTC
CASSRRPGEQSSYNEQFF
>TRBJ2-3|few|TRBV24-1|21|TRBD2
TGTGCCACCAGTGATCCCTCCCGTGGGAAGCGGGAGGGCCGGGCCGCAGATACGCAGTATTTT
CATSDPSRGKREGRAADTQYF
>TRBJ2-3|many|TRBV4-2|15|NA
TGTGCCAGCAGCCAGGGGGGCCCGACCACAGATACGCAGTATTTT
CASSQGGPTTDTQYF
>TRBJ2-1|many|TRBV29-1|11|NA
TGCAGCGTGGGAGAGGCTAGGGAGCAGTTCTTC
CSVGEAREQFF
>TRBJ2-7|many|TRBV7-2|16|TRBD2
TGTGCCAGCAGCTTAGCTGGGGTAGCGGGAGCTTACGAGCAGTACTTC
CASSLAGVAGAYEQYF
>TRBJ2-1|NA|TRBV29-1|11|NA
TGCAGCGTTGAACGAGACAATGAGCAGTTCTTC
CSVERDNEQFF
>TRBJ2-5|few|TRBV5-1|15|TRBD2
TGCGCCAGCAGCCCCCGGGGGGGACGCCAAGAGACCCAGTACTTC
CASSPRGGRQETQYF
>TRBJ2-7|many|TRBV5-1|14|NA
TGCGCCAGCAGCTTGTACGAGCGTACCCACGAGCAGTACTTC
CASSLYERTHEQYF
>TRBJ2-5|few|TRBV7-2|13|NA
TGTGCCAGCAGCTTACGGGGGCTCGGGACCCAGTACTTC
CASSLRGLGTQYF
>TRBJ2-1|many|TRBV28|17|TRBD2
TGTGCCAGCGTGGGACTAGCGGGAGGGCCTTACTACAATGAGCAGTTCTTC
CASVGLAGGPYYNEQFF
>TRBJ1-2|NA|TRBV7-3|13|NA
TGTGCCAGCAGCTTAGGGACTACAGGGGGCTACACCTTC
CASSLGTTGGYTF
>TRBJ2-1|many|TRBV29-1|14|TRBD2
TGCAGCGTTGAAGTGGCTAGCGGAGACAATGAGCAGTTCTTC
CSVEVASGDNEQFF
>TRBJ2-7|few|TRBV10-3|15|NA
TGTGCCATCAGTGAGTCCTCGGTTGGTAGCTACGAGCAGTACTTC
CAISESSVGSYEQYF
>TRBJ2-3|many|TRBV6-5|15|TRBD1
TGTGCCAGCAGTTCCATGAGACAGGGGATGGATACGCAGTATTTT
CASSSMRQGMDTQYF
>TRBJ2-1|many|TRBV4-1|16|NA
TGCGCCAGCAGCTCCCCTGCGGCTAGCTCCTACAATGAGCAGTTCTTC
CASSSPAASSYNEQFF
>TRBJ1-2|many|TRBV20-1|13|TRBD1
TGCAGTGCTGGTCGACAGGGCATCTATGGCTACACCTTC
CSAGRQGIYGYTF
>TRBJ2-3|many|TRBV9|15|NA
TGTGCCAGCAGCGCCGGCCATGGGCGCACAGATACGCAGTATTTT
CASSAGHGRTDTQYF
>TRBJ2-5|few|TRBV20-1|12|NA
TGCAGTGCTAGTCCTACCCAAGAGACCCAGTACTTC
CSASPTQETQYF